This paragraph covers one TCR beta chain sequence. Sequenced by immunoSEQ multiplex PCR; TCRdb stores in-frame clones only, minus some. The table has 200,000 to 300,000 clones, roughly 87% seen once. There are 15 residues in the CDR3. Germline CDR1 is MNHNS and CDR2 is SASEGT. Deletions cut 2 bases from V and 1 base from J, with 9 bases between. The entry originates in a study of cytomegalovirus exposure and HLA in healthy donors. Study-wide background: According to later analysis, the same platform produced the approximately 120 validation and several hundred first-cohort repertoires.

The donors belonged to the roughly 120-subject validation cohort, separate from the roughly 700-subject first cohort. The chain is built from TRBV6-1 and TRBJ1-5; D unresolved. This clonotype was sampled from a woman aged 25 to 45 in good health and CMV-seronegative. What was sequenced was PBMCs. CDR3 DNA sequence: TGTGCCAGCAGTGAACTTGGTAGGAGCAATCAGCCCCAGCATTTT. Translation gives CASSELGRSNQPQHF.